These T cell receptor beta chains were read from a single sample in a study of blood T cell repertoires in COVID-19. Method: immunoSEQ multiplex PCR; TCRdb's copy keeps in-frame clones and lacks some. The sample lists approximately 300,000 clones, roughly 88% occurring once. Source material: peripheral blood. The receptor source for this set is a woman aged 50 to 60 with active or convalescent COVID-19. Both conserved end residues are part of each CDR3. The D gene is left open where the match is weak. Clone size is not always given. Where it is, it says once, few, many or a class for expanded clones.

j_call: TRBJ1-1; clone_size: .; v_call: TRBV19; d_call: .; cdr3_nt: TGTGCCAGTAGTTTCTACAGTAACGAAGCTTTCTTT; cdr3_aa: CASSFYSNEAFF
j_call: TRBJ2-7; clone_size: .; v_call: TRBV6-5; d_call: .; cdr3_nt: TGTGCCAGCAGTTACTCGGGCGACCGCCTGGGTGAGCAGTACTTC; cdr3_aa: CASSYSGDRLGEQYF
j_call: TRBJ2-1; clone_size: .; v_call: TRBV28; d_call: TRBD2; cdr3_nt: TGTGCCAGCAGTATTCCTAGCGGGGTCTCCTACAATGAGCAGTTCTTC; cdr3_aa: CASSIPSGVSYNEQFF
j_call: TRBJ2-4; clone_size: once; v_call: TRBV7-2; d_call: TRBD2; cdr3_nt: TGTGCCAGCAGCTTACTCGCGGGAGCTCTCTTAGCCAAAAACATTCAGTACTTC; cdr3_aa: CASSLLAGALLAKNIQYF
j_call: TRBJ1-2; clone_size: .; v_call: TRBV4-3; d_call: .; cdr3_nt: TGCGCCAGCAGCCAAGATGGACGGGAAAACTATGGCTACACCTTC; cdr3_aa: CASSQDGRENYGYTF
j_call: TRBJ2-1; clone_size: .; v_call: TRBV27; d_call: TRBD1; cdr3_nt: TGTGCCAGCAGTTCCCGGGACAGGGGGCGGAATGAGCAGTTCTTC; cdr3_aa: CASSSRDRGRNEQFF
j_call: TRBJ2-3; clone_size: .; v_call: TRBV21-1; d_call: .; cdr3_nt: TGTGCCAGCAGCAAAGACCCCTGGGCAGGGGTATCGATAGATACGCAGTATTTT; cdr3_aa: CASSKDPWAGVSIDTQYF
j_call: TRBJ2-3; clone_size: .; v_call: TRBV5-1; d_call: TRBD2; cdr3_nt: TGCGCCAGCAGTTTGGCGGGAGTCAATACGCAGTATTTT; cdr3_aa: CASSLAGVNTQYF
j_call: TRBJ1-1; clone_size: once; v_call: TRBV9; d_call: .; cdr3_nt: TGTGCCAGCAGCGAGAGCTTCAGGGAGGGGAATACTGAAGCTTTCTTT; cdr3_aa: CASSESFREGNTEAFF
j_call: TRBJ2-7; clone_size: .; v_call: TRBV27; d_call: TRBD1; cdr3_nt: TGTGCCAGCAGTTTATCTTTATTACCGGGACAGGGGGCGCGCGAGCAGTACTTC; cdr3_aa: CASSLSLLPGQGAREQYF
j_call: TRBJ2-7; clone_size: .; v_call: TRBV30; d_call: .; cdr3_nt: TGTGCCTGGAGTGTTTTACATTCCAGGGCCTACGAGCAGTACTTC; cdr3_aa: CAWSVLHSRAYEQYF
j_call: TRBJ2-5; clone_size: .; v_call: TRBV28; d_call: .; cdr3_nt: TGTGCCAGCAGTTTAGGGCGTGAAGAGACCCAGTACTTC; cdr3_aa: CASSLGREETQYF
j_call: TRBJ2-3; clone_size: .; v_call: TRBV12-3/TRBV12-4; d_call: .; cdr3_nt: TGTGCCAGCAGCCCAGTTTTCCCCCAGTATTTT; cdr3_aa: CASSPVFPQYF
j_call: TRBJ2-1; clone_size: .; v_call: TRBV18; d_call: .; cdr3_nt: TGTGCCAGCTCACCACCTTCAGGGATGCACAATGAGCAGTTCTTC; cdr3_aa: CASSPPSGMHNEQFF
j_call: TRBJ1-1; clone_size: .; v_call: TRBV7-8; d_call: .; cdr3_nt: TGTGCCAGCAGCTTAGAGGGGGTGGGAGCTTTCTTT; cdr3_aa: CASSLEGVGAFF
j_call: TRBJ1-2; clone_size: .; v_call: TRBV5-1; d_call: .; cdr3_nt: TGCGCCAGCAGCCCTCGTCCGGGAGCCGCCTCCTATGGCTACACCTTC; cdr3_aa: CASSPRPGAASYGYTF
j_call: TRBJ1-1; clone_size: .; v_call: TRBV18; d_call: .; cdr3_nt: TGTGCCAGCTCACCACTAGATTTAGAAGCTTTCTTT; cdr3_aa: CASSPLDLEAFF
j_call: TRBJ2-1; clone_size: .; v_call: TRBV7-2; d_call: .; cdr3_nt: TGTGCCAGCAGCTTAGTTGGTAGCGGAACCTACAATGAGCAGTTCTTC; cdr3_aa: CASSLVGSGTYNEQFF